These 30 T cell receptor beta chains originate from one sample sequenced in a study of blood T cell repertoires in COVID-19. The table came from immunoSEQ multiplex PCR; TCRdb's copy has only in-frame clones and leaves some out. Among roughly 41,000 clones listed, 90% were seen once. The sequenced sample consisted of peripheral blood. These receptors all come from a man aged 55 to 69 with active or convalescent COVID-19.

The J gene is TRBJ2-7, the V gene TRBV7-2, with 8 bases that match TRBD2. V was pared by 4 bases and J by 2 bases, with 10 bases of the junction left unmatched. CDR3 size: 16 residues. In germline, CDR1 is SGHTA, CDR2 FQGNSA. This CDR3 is CASSSQREIRPYEQYF. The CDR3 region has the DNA TGTGCCAGCAGCTCCCAGCGGGAGATCAGGCCCTACGAGCAGTACTTC.

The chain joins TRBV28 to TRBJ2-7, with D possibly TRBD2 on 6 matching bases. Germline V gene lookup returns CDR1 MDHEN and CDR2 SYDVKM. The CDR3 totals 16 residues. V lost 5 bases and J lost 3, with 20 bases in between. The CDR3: CASSLSPDYVFYEQYF. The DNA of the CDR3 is TGTGCCAGCAGTCTCTCCCCGGACTATGTTTTCTACGAGCAGTACTTC.

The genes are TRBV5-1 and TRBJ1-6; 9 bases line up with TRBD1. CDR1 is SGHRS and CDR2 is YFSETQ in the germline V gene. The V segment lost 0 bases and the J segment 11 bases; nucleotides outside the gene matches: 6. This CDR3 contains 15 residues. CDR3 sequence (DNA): TGCGCCAGCAGCTTGGCGACAGGGGGTGGAACACCCCTCCACTTT. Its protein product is CASSLATGGGTPLHF. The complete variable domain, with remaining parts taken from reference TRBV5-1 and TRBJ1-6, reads KAGVTQTPRYLIKTRGQQVTLSCSPISGHRSVSWYQQTPGQGLQFLFEYFSETQRNKGNFPGRFSGRQFSNSRSEMNVSTLELGDSALYLCASSLATGGGTPLHFGNGTRLTVT.

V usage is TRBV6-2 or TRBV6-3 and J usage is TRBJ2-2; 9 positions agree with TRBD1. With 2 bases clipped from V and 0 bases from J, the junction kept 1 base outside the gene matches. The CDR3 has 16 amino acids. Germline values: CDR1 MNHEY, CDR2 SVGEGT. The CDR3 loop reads CASSYRDRANTGELFF. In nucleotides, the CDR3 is TGTGCCAGCAGTTACCGGGACAGGGCGAACACCGGGGAGCTGTTTTTT.

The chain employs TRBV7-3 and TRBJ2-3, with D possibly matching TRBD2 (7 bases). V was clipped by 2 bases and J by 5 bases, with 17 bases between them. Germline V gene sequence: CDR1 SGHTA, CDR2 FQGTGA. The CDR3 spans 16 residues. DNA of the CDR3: TGTGCCAGCAGCTTAGAGGGGAGGGGGATAGTAGATACGCAGTATTTT. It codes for CASSLEGRGIVDTQYF.

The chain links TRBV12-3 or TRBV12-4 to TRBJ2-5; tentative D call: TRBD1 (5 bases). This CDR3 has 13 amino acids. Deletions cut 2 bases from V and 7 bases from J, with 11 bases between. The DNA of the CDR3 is TGTGCCAGCAGTTTAAAGGGGCTGGGGACCCAGTACTTC. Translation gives CASSLKGLGTQYF.

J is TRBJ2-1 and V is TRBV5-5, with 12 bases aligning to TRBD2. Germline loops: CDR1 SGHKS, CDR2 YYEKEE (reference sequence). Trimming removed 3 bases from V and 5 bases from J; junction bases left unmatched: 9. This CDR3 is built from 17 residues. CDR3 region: CASSSPPTSGRDNEQFF. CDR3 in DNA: TGTGCCAGCAGCTCCCCGCCGACTAGCGGGAGAGACAATGAGCAGTTCTTC.

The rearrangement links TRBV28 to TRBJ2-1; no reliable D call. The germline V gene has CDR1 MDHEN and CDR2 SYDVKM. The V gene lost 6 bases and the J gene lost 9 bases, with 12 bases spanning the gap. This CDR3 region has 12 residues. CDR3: CASSPLVAEQFF. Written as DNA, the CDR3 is TGTGCCAGCAGCCCCCTCGTAGCTGAGCAGTTCTTC.

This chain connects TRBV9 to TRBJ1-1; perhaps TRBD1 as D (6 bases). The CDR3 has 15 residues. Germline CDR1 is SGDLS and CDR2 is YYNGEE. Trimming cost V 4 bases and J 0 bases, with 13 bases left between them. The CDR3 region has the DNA TGTGCCAGCAGCCCCGGGGGGGCCTTGAACACTGAAGCTTTCTTT. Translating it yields CASSPGGALNTEAFF.

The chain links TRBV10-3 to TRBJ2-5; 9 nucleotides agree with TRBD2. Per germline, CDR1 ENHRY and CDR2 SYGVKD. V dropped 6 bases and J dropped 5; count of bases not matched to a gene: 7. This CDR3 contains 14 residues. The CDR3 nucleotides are TGTGCCATCAGGACTAGCGGAGACGGGGAGACCCAGTACTTC. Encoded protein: CAIRTSGDGETQYF.

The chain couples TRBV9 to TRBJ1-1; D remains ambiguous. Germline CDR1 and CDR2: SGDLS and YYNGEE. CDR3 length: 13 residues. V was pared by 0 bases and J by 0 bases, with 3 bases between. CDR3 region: CASSVALNTEAFF. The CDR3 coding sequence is TGTGCCAGCAGCGTAGCGTTGAACACTGAAGCTTTCTTT.

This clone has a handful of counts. In DNA, the CDR3 is TGCGCCAGCACCTCCGGGCTAGCGGGAGGAGGGTCCTACGAGCAGTACTTC. This translates into CASTSGLAGGGSYEQYF. V is TRBV5-1 and J is TRBJ2-7, with 11 bases identical to TRBD2. The CDR3 is 17 amino acids. Per the germline V gene, CDR1 is SGHRS and CDR2 is YFSETQ. After removal of 6 bases from V and 1 base from J, the junction contained 12 bases not matched to a gene.

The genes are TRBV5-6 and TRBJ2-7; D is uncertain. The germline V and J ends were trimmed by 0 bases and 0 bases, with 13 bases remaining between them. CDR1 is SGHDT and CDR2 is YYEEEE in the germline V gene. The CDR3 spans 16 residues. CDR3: CASSLAGRSISYEQYF. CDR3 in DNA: TGTGCCAGCAGCTTGGCCGGCAGGTCTATCTCCTACGAGCAGTACTTC.

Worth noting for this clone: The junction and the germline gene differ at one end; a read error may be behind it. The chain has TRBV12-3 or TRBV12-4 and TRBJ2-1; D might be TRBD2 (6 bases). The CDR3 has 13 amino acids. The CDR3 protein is CASSLALGAGLVF. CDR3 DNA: TGTGCCAGCAGTTTAGCGCTAGGGGCGGGACTGGTCTTC.

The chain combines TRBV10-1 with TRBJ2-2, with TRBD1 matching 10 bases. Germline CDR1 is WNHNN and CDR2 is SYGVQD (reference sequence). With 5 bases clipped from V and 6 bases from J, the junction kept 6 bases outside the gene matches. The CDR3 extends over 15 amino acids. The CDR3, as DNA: TGCGCCAGCAGTAGAGGACAGGGGGATTCCGGGGAGCTGTTTTTT. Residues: CASSRGQGDSGELFF.

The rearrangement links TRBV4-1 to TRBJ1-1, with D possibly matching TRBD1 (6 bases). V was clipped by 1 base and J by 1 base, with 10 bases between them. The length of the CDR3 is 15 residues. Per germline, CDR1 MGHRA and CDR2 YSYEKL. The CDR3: CASSQGQVENTEAFF. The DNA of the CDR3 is TGCGCCAGCAGCCAAGGACAGGTGGAGAACACTGAAGCTTTCTTT.

This CDR3 reads CASRLSGQGTTEQFF. CDR3 nucleotide sequence: TGTGCCAGCAGATTAAGCGGACAGGGTACTACTGAGCAGTTCTTC. V and J are TRBV27 and TRBJ2-1; 8 nucleotides line up with TRBD1. CDR3 size: 15 residues. Germline V gene lookup returns CDR1 MNHEY and CDR2 SMNVEV (reference sequence). The junction had 13 bases not matched to a gene; V was cut back by 6 bases and J by 9 bases.

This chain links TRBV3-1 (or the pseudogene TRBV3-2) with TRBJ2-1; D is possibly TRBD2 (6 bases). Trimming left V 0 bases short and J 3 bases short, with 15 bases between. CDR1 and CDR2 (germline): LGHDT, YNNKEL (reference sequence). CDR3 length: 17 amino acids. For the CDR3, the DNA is TGTGCCAGCAGCCAAGATCGGCATAGCGGAATCTACAATGAGCAGTTCTTC. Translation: CASSQDRHSGIYNEQFF.

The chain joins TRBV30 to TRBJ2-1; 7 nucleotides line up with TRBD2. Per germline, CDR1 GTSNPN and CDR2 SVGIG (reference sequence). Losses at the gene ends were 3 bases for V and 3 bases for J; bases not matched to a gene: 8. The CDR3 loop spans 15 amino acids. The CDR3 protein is CAWRALAAVYNEQFF. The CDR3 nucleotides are TGTGCCTGGAGGGCGCTAGCGGCTGTCTACAATGAGCAGTTCTTC.

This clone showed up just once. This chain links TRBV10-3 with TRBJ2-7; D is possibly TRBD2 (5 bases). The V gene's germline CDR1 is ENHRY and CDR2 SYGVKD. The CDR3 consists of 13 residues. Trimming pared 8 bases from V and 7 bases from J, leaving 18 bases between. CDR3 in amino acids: CAIGRRPDLEQYF. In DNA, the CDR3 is TGTGCCATCGGCCGGAGGCCCGATTTAGAGCAGTACTTC.

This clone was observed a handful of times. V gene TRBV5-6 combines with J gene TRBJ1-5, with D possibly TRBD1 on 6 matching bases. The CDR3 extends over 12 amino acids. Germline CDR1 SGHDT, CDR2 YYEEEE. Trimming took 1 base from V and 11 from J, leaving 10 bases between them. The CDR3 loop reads CASSLRGMAQHF. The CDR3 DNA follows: TGTGCCAGCAGCTTGAGGGGGATGGCCCAGCATTTT.

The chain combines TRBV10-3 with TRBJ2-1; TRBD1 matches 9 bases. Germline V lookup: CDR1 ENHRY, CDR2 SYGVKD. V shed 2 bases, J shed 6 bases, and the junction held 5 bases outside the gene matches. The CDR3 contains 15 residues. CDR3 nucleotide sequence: TGTGCCATCAGTGAGACAGGGACAGGGATCAATGAGCAGTTCTTC. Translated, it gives CAISETGTGINEQFF.

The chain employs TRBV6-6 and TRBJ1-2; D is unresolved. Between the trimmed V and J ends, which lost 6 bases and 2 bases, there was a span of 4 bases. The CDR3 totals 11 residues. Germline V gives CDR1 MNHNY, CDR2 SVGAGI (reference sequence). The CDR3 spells CASSQNYGYTF. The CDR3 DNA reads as TGTGCCAGCAGCCAAAACTATGGCTACACCTTC.

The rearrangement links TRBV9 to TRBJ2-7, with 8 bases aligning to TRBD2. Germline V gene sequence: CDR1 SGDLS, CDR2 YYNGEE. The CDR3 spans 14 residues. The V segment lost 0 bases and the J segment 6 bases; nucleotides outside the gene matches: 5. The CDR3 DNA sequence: TGTGCCAGCAGCGTAGAAAACGGGAGGGGCGAGCAGTACTTC. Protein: CASSVENGRGEQYF. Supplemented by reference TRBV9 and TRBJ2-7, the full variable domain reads DSGVTQTPKHLITATGQRVTLRCSPRSGDLSVYWYQQSLDQGLQFLIQYYNGEERAKGNILERFSAQQFPDLHSELNLSSLELGDSALYFCASSVENGRGEQYFGPGTRLTVT.

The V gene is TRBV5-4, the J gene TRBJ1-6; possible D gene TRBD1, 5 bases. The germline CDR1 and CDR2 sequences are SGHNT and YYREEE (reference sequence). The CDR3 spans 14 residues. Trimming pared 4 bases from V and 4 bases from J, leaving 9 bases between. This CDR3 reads CASSIDRYNSPLHF. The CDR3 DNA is TGTGCCAGCAGCATTGACAGATATAATTCACCCCTCCACTTT.

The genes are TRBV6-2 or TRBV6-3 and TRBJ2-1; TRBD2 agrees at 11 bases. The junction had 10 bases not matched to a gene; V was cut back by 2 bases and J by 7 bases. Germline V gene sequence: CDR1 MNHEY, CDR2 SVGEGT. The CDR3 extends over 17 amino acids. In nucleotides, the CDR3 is TGTGCCAGCAGTTACACTAGCGGGAGTATCGAGTTGAATGAGCAGTTCTTC. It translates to CASSYTSGSIELNEQFF.

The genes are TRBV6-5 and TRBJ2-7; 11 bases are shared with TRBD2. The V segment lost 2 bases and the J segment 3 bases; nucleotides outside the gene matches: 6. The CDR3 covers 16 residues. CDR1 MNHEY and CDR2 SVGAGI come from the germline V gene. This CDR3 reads CASSYSLAGGIYEQYF. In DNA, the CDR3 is TGTGCCAGCAGTTACAGTCTAGCGGGAGGAATCTACGAGCAGTACTTC.

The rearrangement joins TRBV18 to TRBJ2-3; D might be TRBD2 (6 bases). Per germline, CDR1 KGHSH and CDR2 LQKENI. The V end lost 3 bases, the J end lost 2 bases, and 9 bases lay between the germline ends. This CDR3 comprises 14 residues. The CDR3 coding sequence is TGTGCCAGCTCACCCGGGACTCTCACAGATACGCAGTATTTT. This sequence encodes CASSPGTLTDTQYF.

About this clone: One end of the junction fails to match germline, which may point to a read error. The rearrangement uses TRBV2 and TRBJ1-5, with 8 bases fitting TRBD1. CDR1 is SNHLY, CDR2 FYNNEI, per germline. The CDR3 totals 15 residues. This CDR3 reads CASSQAAGGRQPQHF. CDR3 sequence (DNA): TGTGCCAGCAGTCAAGCGGCAGGGGGCCGACAGCCCCAGCATTTT. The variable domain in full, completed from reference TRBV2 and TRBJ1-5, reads EPEVTQTPSHQVTQMGQEVILRCVPISNHLYFYWYRQILGQKVEFLVSFYNNEISEKSEIFDDQFSVERPDGSNFTLKIRSTKLEDSAMYFCASSQAAGGRQPQHFGDGTRLSIL.

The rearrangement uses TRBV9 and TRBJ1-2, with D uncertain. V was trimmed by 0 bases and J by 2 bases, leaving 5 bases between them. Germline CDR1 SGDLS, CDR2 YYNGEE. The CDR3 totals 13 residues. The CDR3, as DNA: TGTGCCAGCAGCGTAGCGCGGAACTATGGCTACACCTTC. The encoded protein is CASSVARNYGYTF.